The T cell receptor (beta chain) described here comes from a study of CXCR3-negative and CXCR3-positive naive CD8 T cells. The study made its TRB cDNA libraries by 5' RACE, adding UMI labels. TCRdb processed the 5' RACE reads again and assigns one entry to each CDR3 protein, with no DNA. Across roughly 100,000 distinct CDR3 sequences, the top ten clones capture approximately 1.1% of the sample. Phenotypically, naive CD8+ T cells corresponded to CD45RO-CCR7+CD27+CD95-. CDR3 length: 16 residues. In germline, CDR1 is SGHRS, CDR2 YFSETQ. The sample taken for sequencing was naive CXCR3- CD8+ T cells from blood. Subset given: CD45RO-CCR7+CD27+CD95- naive CD8+ T cells lacking CXCR3 (TNR3-). The chain uses TRBV5-1 and TRBJ2-5; the D call of TRBD2 rests on TCRdb alone, since no DNA is present to check it. The receptor was derived from a human donor in good health. Some clones in this sample may be carry-over from other donors' samples. The CDR3 loop reads CASSLGLAGDQETQYF. The whole variable domain, remainder taken from reference TRBV5-1 and TRBJ2-5, is KAGVTQTPRYLIKTRGQQVTLSCSPISGHRSVSWYQQTPGQGLQFLFEYFSETQRNKGNFPGRFSGRQFSNSRSEMNVSTLELGDSALYLCASSLGLAGDQETQYFGPGTRLLVL.